This T cell receptor beta chain was observed in a study of cytomegalovirus exposure and HLA in healthy donors. The data were produced by immunoSEQ multiplex PCR, yet TCRdb's version contains in-frame clones alone and is incomplete. This sample has about 240,000 clones, with just under 90% found just once. V shed 5 bases, J shed 0 bases, and the junction held 8 bases outside the gene matches. CDR3 size: 17 residues. Germline V CDR1 and CDR2: LGHNA, YSLEER. This chain uses TRBV4-3 with TRBJ2-7; 12 bases are a match to TRBD2. Sequencing was carried out using PBMCs. This TCR was recovered from a man younger than 35 in good health and CMV-seronegative. CDR3 bases: TGCGCCAGCAGCAAGACTAGCGGGGGAGTTACCTCCTACGAGCAGTACTTC. This gives the protein CASSKTSGGVTSYEQYF.